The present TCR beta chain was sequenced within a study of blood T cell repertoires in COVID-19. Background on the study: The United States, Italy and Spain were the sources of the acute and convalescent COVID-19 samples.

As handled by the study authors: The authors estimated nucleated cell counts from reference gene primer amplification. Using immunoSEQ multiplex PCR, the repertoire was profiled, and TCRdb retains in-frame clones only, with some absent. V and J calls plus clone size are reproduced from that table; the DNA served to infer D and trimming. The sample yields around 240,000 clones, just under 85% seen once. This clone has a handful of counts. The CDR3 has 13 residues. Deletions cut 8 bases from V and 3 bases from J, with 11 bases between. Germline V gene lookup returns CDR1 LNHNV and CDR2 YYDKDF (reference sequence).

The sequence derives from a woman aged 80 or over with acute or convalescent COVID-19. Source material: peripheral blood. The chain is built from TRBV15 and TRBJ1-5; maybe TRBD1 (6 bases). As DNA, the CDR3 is TGTGCCACCCGCGGACAGCCCAATCAGCCCCAGCATTTT. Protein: CATRGQPNQPQHF.